This T cell receptor beta chain was identified during a study of blood T cell repertoires in COVID-19. Study context: Spain, Italy and the United States supplied samples that represented acute and convalescent COVID-19. The analysed material was cDNA or gDNA that came from T cells, B-cell-depleted T cells, or PBMCs.

As processed by the authors: Amplification from reference gene primers served as the basis for estimated nucleated cell counts. TCRdb's table, derived via immunoSEQ multiplex PCR, lists solely in-frame clones and lacks some. The V and J calls and the clone size are those of that table, but D and trimming were determined from the DNA. The sample yields hundreds of thousands of clones, 82% seen once. This CDR3 contains 16 residues. Germline-derived CDR1 and CDR2 are MNHEY and SVGAGI. The V and J ends lost 4 bases and 5 bases respectively, with 19 bases between them. Material for sequencing was peripheral blood. The sequence derives from a woman older than 75 with acute or convalescent COVID-19. This rearrangement joins TRBV6-5 to TRBJ2-3, with D possibly TRBD1 on 5 matching bases. CDR3 sequence: CASSLGLPAAQDTQYF. The CDR3 nucleotides are TGTGCCAGCAGTTTGGGGCTTCCGGCAGCACAAGATACGCAGTATTTT.